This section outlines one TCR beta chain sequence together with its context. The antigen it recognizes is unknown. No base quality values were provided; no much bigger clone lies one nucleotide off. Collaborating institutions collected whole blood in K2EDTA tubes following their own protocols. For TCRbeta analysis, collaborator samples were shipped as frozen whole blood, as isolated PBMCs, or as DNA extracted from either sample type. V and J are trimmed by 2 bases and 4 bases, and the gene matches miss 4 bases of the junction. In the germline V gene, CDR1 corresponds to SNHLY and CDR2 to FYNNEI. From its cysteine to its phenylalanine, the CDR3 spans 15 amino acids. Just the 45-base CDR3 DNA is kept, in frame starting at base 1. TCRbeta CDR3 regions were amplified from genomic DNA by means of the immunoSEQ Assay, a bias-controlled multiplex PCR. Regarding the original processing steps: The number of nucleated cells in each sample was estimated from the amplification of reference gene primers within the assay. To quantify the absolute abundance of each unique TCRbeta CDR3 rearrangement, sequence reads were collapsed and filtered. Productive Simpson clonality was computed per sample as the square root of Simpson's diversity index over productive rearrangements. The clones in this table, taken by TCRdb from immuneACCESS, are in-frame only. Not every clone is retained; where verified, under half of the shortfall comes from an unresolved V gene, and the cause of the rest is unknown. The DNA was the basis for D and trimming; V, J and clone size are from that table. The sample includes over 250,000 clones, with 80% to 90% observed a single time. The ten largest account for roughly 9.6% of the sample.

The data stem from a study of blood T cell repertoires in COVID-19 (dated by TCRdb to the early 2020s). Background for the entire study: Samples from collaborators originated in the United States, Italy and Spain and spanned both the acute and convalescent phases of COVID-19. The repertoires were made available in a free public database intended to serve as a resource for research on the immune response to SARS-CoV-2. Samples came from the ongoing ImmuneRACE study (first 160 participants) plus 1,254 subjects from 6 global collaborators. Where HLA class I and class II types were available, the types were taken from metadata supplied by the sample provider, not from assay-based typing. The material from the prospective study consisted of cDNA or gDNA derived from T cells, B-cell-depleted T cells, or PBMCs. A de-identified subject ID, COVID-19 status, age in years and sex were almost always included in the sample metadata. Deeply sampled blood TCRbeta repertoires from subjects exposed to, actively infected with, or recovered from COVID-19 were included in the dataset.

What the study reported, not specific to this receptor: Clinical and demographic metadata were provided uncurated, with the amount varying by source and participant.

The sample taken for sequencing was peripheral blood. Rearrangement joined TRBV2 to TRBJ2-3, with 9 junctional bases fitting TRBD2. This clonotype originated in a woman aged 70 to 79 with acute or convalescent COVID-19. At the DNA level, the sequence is TGTGCCAGCAGTGAAAGGGCGGGGGGGCCAGATACGCAGTATTTT. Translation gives CASSERAGGPDTQYF. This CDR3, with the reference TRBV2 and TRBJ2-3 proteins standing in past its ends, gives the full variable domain EPEVTQTPSHQVTQMGQEVILRCVPISNHLYFYWYRQILGQKVEFLVSFYNNEISEKSEIFDDQFSVERPDGSNFTLKIRSTKLEDSAMYFCASSERAGGPDTQYFGPGTRLTVL.